The 10 T cell receptor beta chains in this list originate from one sample, sequenced in a study of blood T cell repertoires in COVID-19. Here immunoSEQ multiplex PCR was the method, and the copy in TCRdb shows in-frame clones only, minus some. The sample lists approximately 210,000 clones, approximately 87% occurring once. Sequences were obtained from peripheral blood. The receptors were gathered from a woman in her seventies with active or convalescent COVID-19.

The chain employs TRBV28 and TRBJ2-7; D possibly corresponds to TRBD2 (6 bases). Germline V gene lookup returns CDR1 MDHEN and CDR2 SYDVKM. This CDR3 has 14 residues. Trimming removed 5 bases from V and 2 bases from J, with 13 bases in between. CDR3 in amino acids: CASSNAGTAYEQYF. CDR3 bases: TGTGCCAGCAGTAATGCAGGGACTGCCTACGAGCAGTACTTC. Supplemented by reference TRBV28 and TRBJ2-7, the full variable domain reads DVKVTQSSRYLVKRTGEKVFLECVQDMDHENMFWYRQDPGLGLRLIYFSYDVKMKEKGDIPEGYSVSREKKERFSLILESASTNQTSMYLCASSNAGTAYEQYFGPGTRLTVT.

The chain employs TRBV18 and TRBJ2-7; no clear D. Germline assignment: CDR1 KGHSH and CDR2 LQKENI. The CDR3 length is 11 residues. Trimming took off 2 bases at V and 5 bases at J, with 4 bases between the two ends. DNA for the CDR3: TGTGCCAGCTCACCAGGGCACGAGCAGTACTTC. It codes for CASSPGHEQYF.

The CDR3 spells CASSTGEGNGYTF. DNA of the CDR3: TGCGCCAGCTCTACAGGGGAAGGCAATGGCTACACCTTC. This chain joins TRBV10-1 and TRBJ1-2; 7 nucleotides agree with TRBD1. The CDR3 is made up of 13 amino acids. Looked up from germline, CDR1 is WNHNN and CDR2 is SYGVQD (reference sequence). The V segment lost 8 bases and the J segment 6 bases; nucleotides outside the gene matches: 9.

The chain joins TRBV5-1 to TRBJ2-2, with D unclear. Per germline, CDR1 SGHRS and CDR2 YFSETQ. The CDR3 is made up of 16 amino acids. V was trimmed by 10 bases and J by 0 bases, leaving 19 bases between them. CDR3 DNA: TGCGCCTCTAACCCGATGGTTACCACGAACACCGGGGAGCTGTTTTTT. It translates to CASNPMVTTNTGELFF.

The J gene is TRBJ2-7, the V gene TRBV20-1; 11 bases align to TRBD2. CDR3 length equals 14 residues. Per the germline V gene, CDR1 is DFQATT and CDR2 is SNEGSKA (reference sequence). The J segment lost 0 bases and the V segment lost 3 bases, leaving 1 base of the junction unmatched. The CDR3 protein is CSASGLAGSYEQYF. CDR3 coding DNA: TGCAGTGCTAGTGGACTAGCGGGCTCCTACGAGCAGTACTTC.

This sequence joins TRBV12-3 or TRBV12-4 and TRBJ1-4, with TRBD1 identical over 7 bases. The V and J ends lost 6 bases and 8 bases, in that order; junction bases with no gene match: 3. The CDR3 covers 12 residues. The CDR3 nucleotides are TGTGCCAGCAGACGACAGGGAGAAAAACTGTTTTTT. Residues: CASRRQGEKLFF.

For the CDR3, the DNA is TGTGCCAGCAGTCCCGGACCGGGACAGGGGGACGGTGGCTACACCTTC. Encoded protein: CASSPGPGQGDGGYTF. The chain uses TRBV7-9 and TRBJ1-2; TRBD1 matches 11 bases. After removal of 6 bases from V and 7 bases from J, the junction contained 13 bases not matched to a gene. The CDR3 spans 16 residues. Per the germline V gene, CDR1 is SEHNR and CDR2 is FQNEAQ (reference sequence).

Note on this clone: The same CDR3 also results from other DNA sequences found in this sample. The chain combines TRBV9 with TRBJ1-3; 8 bases match TRBD1. V lost 2 bases to trimming and J lost 0 bases; unmatched junction nucleotides: 1. This CDR3 has 15 residues. The germline CDR1 and CDR2 sequences are SGDLS and YYNGEE. CDR3 protein: CASSVTGGSGNTIYF. For the CDR3, the DNA is TGTGCCAGCAGCGTTACAGGGGGCTCTGGAAACACCATATATTTT.

This chain uses TRBV27 with TRBJ1-2; D unresolved. V gave up 4 bases and J gave up 2 bases, with 11 bases separating them. The CDR3 is made up of 14 amino acids. Germline CDR1 reads MNHEY; CDR2 reads SMNVEV (reference sequence). CDR3 sequence reads: CASSSPPGNYGYTF. CDR3 bases: TGTGCCAGCAGTTCCCCCCCAGGAAACTATGGCTACACCTTC.

For this clone: An end of the junction does not agree with germline; a read error may underlie this. The chain is built from TRBV7-7 and TRBJ2-5; 13 positions match TRBD2. The germline V gene encodes CDR1 SSHAT and CDR2 FNYEAQ (reference sequence). This CDR3 has 16 amino acids. The CDR3 region is CASSPGLAGVRETQYF. The CDR3 DNA sequence: TGTGCTAGCAGCCCTGGACTAGCGGGAGTACGAGAGACCCAGTACTTC.